This TCR beta chain originates from a study of blood T cell repertoires in COVID-19. Study in general: The analysed material was cDNA or gDNA that came from T cells, B-cell-depleted T cells, or PBMCs.

CDR1 SGHRS and CDR2 YFSETQ come from the germline V gene. The CDR3 totals 16 residues. V trimming: 6 bases; J trimming: 4 bases; junction bases outside the gene matches: 13. Produced via immunoSEQ multiplex PCR; TCRdb's table is partial and in-frame only. The table has 300,000 to 350,000 clones, roughly 90% seen once. Sequenced material: peripheral blood. V is TRBV5-1 and J is TRBJ2-1, with 7 bases fitting TRBD1. This receptor was taken from a woman in her fifties or sixties with COVID-19, enrolled during active disease. The CDR3 nucleotides are TGCGCCAGCATCATCAAACCGGGACAGACTTACAATGAGCAGTTCTTC. This translates into CASIIKPGQTYNEQFF.